This TCR beta chain was identified in a study of blood T cell repertoires in COVID-19. On the study more broadly: COVID-19 samples from acute and convalescent phases originated in the United States, Italy and Spain. T cells, B-cell-depleted T cells, or PBMCs supplied cDNA or gDNA.

Authors' data handling: It was from reference gene primer amplification that nucleated cell counts were estimated. Data came from immunoSEQ multiplex PCR; TCRdb stores just in-frame clones and leaves some out. The V and J calls and clone size are taken from that table; D and trimming were inferred from the DNA. Here the sample spans some 400,000 clones, around 87% being singletons. This CDR3 is 14 amino acids long. Germline V gene data show CDR1 as SGHDT and CDR2 as YYEEEE. V shed 5 bases and J shed 2 bases, with 11 bases lying between them. A few counts support this clone. Specimen: peripheral blood. The J gene is TRBJ2-4, the V gene TRBV5-6; TRBD1 might be the D (6 bases). The TCR originated in a human donor in a cohort sampled during active COVID-19. This CDR3 is CASRGTGSKNIQYF. In nucleotides, the CDR3 is TGTGCCAGCAGGGGTACAGGGTCCAAAAACATTCAGTACTTC.